This T cell receptor (beta chain) was found in a study of blood T cell repertoires in COVID-19. The wider study: COVID-19 samples from acute and convalescent phases originated in the United States, Italy and Spain. Sources were T cells, B-cell-depleted T cells, or PBMCs; the material itself was cDNA or gDNA.

CDR3 length: 15 residues. Germline CDR1 is LGHNA and CDR2 is YNFKEQ. The ends were cut back, 0 bases at V and 1 base at J, with 9 bases in the middle. In the original processing: Nucleated cell counts were estimated from reference gene primer amplification. Libraries were prepared by immunoSEQ multiplex PCR; TCRdb keeps only in-frame clonotypes and omits some of them. Clonal size and the V and J genes are those of that table, whereas D and trimming came from the DNA. The table has roughly 200,000 clones, approximately 80% seen once. The rearrangement links TRBV4-2 to TRBJ1-2, with TRBD1 as a possible D gene (5 bases). The sample was peripheral blood. The receptor was isolated from a woman aged 45-65 years with active or convalescent COVID-19. The CDR3 here is CASSQDRDYNYGYTF. The CDR3 DNA sequence: TGTGCCAGCAGCCAAGACAGGGACTATAACTATGGCTACACCTTC.